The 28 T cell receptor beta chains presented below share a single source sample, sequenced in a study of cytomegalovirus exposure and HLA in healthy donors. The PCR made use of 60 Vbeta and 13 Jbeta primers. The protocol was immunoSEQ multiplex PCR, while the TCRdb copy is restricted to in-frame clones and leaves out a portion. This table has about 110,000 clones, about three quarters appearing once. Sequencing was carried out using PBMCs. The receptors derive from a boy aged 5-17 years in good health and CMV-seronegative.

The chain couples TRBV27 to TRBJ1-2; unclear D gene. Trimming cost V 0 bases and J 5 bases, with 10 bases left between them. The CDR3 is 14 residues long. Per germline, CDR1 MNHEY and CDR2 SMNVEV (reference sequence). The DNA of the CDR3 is TGTGCCAGCAGTTTATCGGGCAGTACTTATGGCTACACCTTC. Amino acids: CASSLSGSTYGYTF.

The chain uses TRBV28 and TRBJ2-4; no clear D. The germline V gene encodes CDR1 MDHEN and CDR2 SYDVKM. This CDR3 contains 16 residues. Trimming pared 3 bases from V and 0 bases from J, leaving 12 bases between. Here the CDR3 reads CASSFPGTLAKNIQYF. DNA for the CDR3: TGTGCCAGCAGTTTCCCAGGCACACTAGCCAAAAACATTCAGTACTTC.

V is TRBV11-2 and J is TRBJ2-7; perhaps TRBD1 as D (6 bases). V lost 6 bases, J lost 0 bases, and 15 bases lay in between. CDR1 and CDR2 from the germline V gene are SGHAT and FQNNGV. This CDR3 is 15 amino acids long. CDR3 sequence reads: CASRYTGLSSYEQYF. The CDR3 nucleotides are TGTGCCAGCAGGTATACAGGGTTGAGCTCCTACGAGCAGTACTTC.

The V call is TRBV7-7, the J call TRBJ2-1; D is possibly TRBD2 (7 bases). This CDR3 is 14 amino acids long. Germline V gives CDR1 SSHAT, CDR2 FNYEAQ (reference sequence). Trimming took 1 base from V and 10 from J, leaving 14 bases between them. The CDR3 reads CASSLVVGGREQFF. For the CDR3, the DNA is TGTGCCAGCAGCTTAGTCGTGGGGGGGCGGGAGCAGTTCTTC.

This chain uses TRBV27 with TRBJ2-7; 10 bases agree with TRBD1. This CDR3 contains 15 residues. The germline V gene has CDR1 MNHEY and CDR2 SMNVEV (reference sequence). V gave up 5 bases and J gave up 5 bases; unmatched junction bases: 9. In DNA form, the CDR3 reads TGTGCCAGCAGTCCCACGGGGACAGGGGACCACGAGCAGTACTTC. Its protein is CASSPTGTGDHEQYF.

The CDR3 region is CASSAGQKNTEAFF. CDR3 DNA: TGTGCCAGCAGTGCGGGACAGAAGAACACTGAAGCTTTCTTT. J is TRBJ1-1 and V is TRBV2; 7 bases fit TRBD1. Trimming at V came to 4 bases and at J to 1 base, leaving 3 bases not matched to a gene. CDR1 and CDR2 (germline): SNHLY, FYNNEI. There are 14 residues in the CDR3.

The CDR3 DNA reads as TGCGCCAGCAGCTTGCGATGGAGGGCCGGGGAGCTGTTTTTT. This sequence encodes CASSLRWRAGELFF. The V and J genes are TRBV5-1 and TRBJ2-2, with D perhaps matching TRBD2 (6 bases). Trimming shortened V by 1 base and J by 6 bases, and 10 bases separated the two germline ends. Germline V gene lookup returns CDR1 SGHRS and CDR2 YFSETQ. There are 14 residues in the CDR3. Full variable domain (remainder filled in from reference TRBV5-1 and TRBJ2-2): KAGVTQTPRYLIKTRGQQVTLSCSPISGHRSVSWYQQTPGQGLQFLFEYFSETQRNKGNFPGRFSGRQFSNSRSEMNVSTLELGDSALYLCASSLRWRAGELFFGEGSRLTVL.

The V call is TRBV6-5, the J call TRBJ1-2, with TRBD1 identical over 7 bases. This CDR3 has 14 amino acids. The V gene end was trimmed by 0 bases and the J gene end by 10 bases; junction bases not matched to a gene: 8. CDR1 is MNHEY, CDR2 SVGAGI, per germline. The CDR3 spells CASSYSGQTKDYTF. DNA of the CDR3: TGTGCCAGCAGTTACTCGGGACAGACTAAGGACTACACCTTC.

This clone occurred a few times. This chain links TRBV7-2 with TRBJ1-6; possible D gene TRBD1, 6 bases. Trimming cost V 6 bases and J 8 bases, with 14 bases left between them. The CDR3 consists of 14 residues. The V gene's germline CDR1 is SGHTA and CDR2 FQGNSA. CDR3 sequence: CASSPQGWDSPLHF. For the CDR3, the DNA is TGTGCCAGCAGTCCCCAGGGGTGGGATTCACCCCTCCACTTT.

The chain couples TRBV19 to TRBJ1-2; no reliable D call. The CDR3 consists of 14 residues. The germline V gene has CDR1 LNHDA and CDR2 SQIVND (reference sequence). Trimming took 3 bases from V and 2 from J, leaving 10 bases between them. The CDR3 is CASSISIANYGYTF. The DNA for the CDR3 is TGTGCCAGTAGTATTTCTATAGCCAACTATGGCTACACCTTC.

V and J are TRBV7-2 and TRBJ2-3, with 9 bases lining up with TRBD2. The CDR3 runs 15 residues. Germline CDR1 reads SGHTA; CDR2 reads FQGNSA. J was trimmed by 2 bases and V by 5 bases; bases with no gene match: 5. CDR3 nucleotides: TGTGCCAGCAGCGTCCCGGGACTAGCCACAGATACGCAGTATTTT. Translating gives CASSVPGLATDTQYF.

In DNA form, the CDR3 reads TGTGCCAGCAGGCCGGGGACAGGGGGGTTCAATGAGCAGTTCTTC. Translating it yields CASRPGTGGFNEQFF. The V call is TRBV11-2, the J call TRBJ2-1; the match to TRBD1 covers 11 bases. The CDR3 totals 15 residues. The junction had 7 bases not matched to a gene; V was cut back by 6 bases and J by 6 bases. CDR1 is SGHAT, CDR2 FQNNGV, per germline. The full variable domain, its missing parts supplied by reference TRBV11-2 and TRBJ2-1, is EAGVAQSPRYKIIEKRQSVAFWCNPISGHATLYWYQQILGQGPKLLIQFQNNGVVDDSQLPKDRFSAERLKGVDSTLKIQPAKLEDSAVYLCASRPGTGGFNEQFFGPGTRLTVL.

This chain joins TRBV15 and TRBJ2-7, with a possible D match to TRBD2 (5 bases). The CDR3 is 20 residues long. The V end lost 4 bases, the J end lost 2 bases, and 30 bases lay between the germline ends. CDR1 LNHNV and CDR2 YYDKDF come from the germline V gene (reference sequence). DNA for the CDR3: TGTGCCACCAGCACGCTCCCCTCGGGGATTGCCCCTATCTGGACCTACGAGCAGTACTTC. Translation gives CATSTLPSGIAPIWTYEQYF.

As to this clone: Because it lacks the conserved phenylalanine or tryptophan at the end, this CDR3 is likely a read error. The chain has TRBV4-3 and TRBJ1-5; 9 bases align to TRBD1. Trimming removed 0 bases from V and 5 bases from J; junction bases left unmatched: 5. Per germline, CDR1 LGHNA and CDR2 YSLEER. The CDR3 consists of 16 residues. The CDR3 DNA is TGCGCCAGCAGCCAAGATTCAGGGACAGGGCATCAGCCCCAGCATGTT. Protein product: CASSQDSGTGHQPQHV.

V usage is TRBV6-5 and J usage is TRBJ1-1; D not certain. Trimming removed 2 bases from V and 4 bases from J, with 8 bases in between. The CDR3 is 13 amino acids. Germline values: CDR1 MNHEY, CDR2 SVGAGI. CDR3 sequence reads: CASSYGPVTEAFF. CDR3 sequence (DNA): TGTGCCAGCAGTTACGGTCCAGTCACTGAAGCTTTCTTT.

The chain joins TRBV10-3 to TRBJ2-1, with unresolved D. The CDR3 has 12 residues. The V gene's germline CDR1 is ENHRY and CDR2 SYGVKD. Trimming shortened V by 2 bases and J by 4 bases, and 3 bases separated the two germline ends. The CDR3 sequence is CAISERYNEQFF. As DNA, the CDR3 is TGTGCCATCAGTGAGCGGTACAATGAGCAGTTCTTC.

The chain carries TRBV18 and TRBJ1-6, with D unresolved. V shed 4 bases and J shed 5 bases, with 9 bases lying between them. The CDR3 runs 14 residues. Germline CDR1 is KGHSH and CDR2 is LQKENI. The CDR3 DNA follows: TGTGCCAGCTCACTACAGAGTAATAATTCACCCCTCCACTTT. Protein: CASSLQSNNSPLHF.

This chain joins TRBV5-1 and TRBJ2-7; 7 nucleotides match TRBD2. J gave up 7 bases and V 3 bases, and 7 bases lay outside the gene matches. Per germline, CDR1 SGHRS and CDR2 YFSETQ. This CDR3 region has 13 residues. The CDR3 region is CASSYVRGVEQYF. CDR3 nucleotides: TGCGCCAGCAGCTACGTCCGGGGGGTGGAGCAGTACTTC.

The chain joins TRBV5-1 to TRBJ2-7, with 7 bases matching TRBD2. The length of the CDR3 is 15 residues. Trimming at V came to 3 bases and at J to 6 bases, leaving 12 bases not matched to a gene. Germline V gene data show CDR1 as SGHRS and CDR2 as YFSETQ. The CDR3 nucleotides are TGCGCCAGCAGCTACGCCGGACTAGGATTCGGCGAGCAGTACTTC. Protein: CASSYAGLGFGEQYF.

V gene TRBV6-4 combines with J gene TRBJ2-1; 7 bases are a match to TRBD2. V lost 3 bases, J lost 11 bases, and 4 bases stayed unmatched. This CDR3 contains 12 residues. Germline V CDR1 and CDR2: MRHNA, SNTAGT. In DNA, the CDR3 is TGTGCCAGCAGTGAAGGACTAGGTCAGCAGTTCTTC. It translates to CASSEGLGQQFF.

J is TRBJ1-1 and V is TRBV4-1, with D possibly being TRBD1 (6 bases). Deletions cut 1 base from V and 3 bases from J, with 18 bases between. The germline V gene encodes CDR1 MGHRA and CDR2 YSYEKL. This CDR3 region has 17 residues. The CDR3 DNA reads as TGCGCCAGCAGCCAAGTAAGGATGGACAGAAGGGACACTGAAGCTTTCTTT. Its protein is CASSQVRMDRRDTEAFF.

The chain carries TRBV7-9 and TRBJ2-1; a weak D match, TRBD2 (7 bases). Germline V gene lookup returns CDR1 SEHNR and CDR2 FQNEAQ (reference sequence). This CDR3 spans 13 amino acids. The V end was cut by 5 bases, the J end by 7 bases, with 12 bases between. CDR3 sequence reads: CASSAGASNEQFF. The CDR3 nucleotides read TGTGCCAGCAGCGCGGGGGCCAGTAATGAGCAGTTCTTC.

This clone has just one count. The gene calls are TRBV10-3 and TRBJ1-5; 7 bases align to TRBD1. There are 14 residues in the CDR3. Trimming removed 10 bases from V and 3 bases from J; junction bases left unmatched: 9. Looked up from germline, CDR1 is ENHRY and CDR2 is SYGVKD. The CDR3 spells CASSAGQINQPQHF. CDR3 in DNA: TGTGCCAGTAGCGCGGGACAGATCAATCAGCCCCAGCATTTT.

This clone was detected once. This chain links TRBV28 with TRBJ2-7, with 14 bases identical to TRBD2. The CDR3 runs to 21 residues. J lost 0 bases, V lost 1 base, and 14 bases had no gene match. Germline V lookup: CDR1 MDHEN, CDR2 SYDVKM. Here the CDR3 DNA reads TGTGCCAGCAGTTTATCAAGGACTAGCGGGAGGTCCGAAAGGAGCTCCTACGAGCAGTACTTC. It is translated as CASSLSRTSGRSERSSYEQYF.

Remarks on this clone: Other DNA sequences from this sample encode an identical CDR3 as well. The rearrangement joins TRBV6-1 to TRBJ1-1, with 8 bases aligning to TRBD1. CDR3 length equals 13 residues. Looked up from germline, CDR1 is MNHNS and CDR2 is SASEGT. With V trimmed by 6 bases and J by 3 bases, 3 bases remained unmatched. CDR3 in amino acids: CASRQQGDTEAFF. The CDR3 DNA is TGTGCCAGCAGACAACAGGGGGACACTGAAGCTTTCTTT.

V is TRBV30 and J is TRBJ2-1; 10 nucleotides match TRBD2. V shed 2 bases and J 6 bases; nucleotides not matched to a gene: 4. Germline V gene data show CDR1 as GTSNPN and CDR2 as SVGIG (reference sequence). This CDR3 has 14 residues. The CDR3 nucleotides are TGTGCCTGGAGTCCTAGCGGGAGCTCCAATGAGCAGTTCTTC. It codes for CAWSPSGSSNEQFF.

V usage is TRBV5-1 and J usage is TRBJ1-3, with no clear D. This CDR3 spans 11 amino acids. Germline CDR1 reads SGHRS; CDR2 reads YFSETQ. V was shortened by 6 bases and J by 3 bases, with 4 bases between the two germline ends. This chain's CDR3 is CASTNGNTIYF. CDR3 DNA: TGCGCCAGCACAAATGGAAACACCATATATTTT.

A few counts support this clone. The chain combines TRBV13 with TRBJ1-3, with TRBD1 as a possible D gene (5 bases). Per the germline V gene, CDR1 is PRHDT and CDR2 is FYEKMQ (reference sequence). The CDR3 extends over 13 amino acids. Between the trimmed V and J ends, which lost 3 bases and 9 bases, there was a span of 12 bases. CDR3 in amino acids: CASSLGRGSTIYF. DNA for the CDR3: TGTGCCAGCAGCTTGGGAAGGGGCAGCACCATATATTTT.